Presented here are 10 T cell receptor beta chains from one specimen sequenced in a study of T cell responses to AZD1222 COVID-19 vaccine (dated by TCRdb to the early 2020s). Receptor amplification or capture employed the immunoSEQ multiplex PCR assay. Here the immuneACCESS table is served through TCRdb, limited to in-frame sequences with V and J called. Missing clones are a known gap in these copies; in checked studies unresolved V genes cover under half, and the rest lacks a known reason. A total of roughly 150,000 clones appear in this sample, roughly 90% of them only once. Roughly 2% of the sample belongs to the ten largest clones. The intended sense of this specimen's time point label: baseline before first vaccination. The material sequenced was peripheral blood, taken on day 0 of AZD1222 vaccination. The receptors originated from an adult in good health.

The chain couples TRBV11-3 to TRBJ2-1, with unresolved D. The V end was cut by 5 bases, the J end by 6 bases, with 11 bases between. CDR1 is SGHNT and CDR2 is YENEEA in the germline V gene. The CDR3 has 13 amino acids. CDR3 sequence reads: CASSPRAGNEQFF. The CDR3 region has the DNA TGTGCCAGCAGCCCCAGAGCCGGCAATGAGCAGTTCTTC.

J is TRBJ2-2 and V is TRBV19; 11 bases map to TRBD2. The CDR3 is 15 residues long. Looked up from germline, CDR1 is LNHDA and CDR2 is SQIVND (reference sequence). Trimming at V came to 3 bases and at J to 6 bases, leaving 3 bases not matched to a gene. In DNA, the CDR3 is TGTGCCAGTAGTATCGGGACTAGCGGCGCCGGGGAGCTGTTTTTT. Protein product: CASSIGTSGAGELFF. Full variable domain (remainder filled in from reference TRBV19 and TRBJ2-2): DGGITQSPKYLFRKEGQNVTLSCEQNLNHDAMYWYRQDPGQGLRLIYYSQIVNDFQKGDIAEGYSVSREKKESFPLTVTSAQKNPTAFYLCASSIGTSGAGELFFGEGSRLTVL.

The V and J genes are TRBV7-7 and TRBJ2-2; tentative D call: TRBD2 (5 bases). This CDR3 has 17 amino acids. From germline, CDR1 is SSHAT and CDR2 FNYEAQ (reference sequence). The V and J ends lost 2 bases and 3 bases respectively, with 16 bases between them. CDR3: CASSLMKRSRDTGELFF. The CDR3 DNA follows: TGTGCCAGCAGCTTAATGAAGAGGTCGCGGGACACCGGGGAGCTGTTTTTT.

The chain recombines TRBV9 with TRBJ2-5, with 8 positions matching TRBD2. This CDR3 spans 14 amino acids. J gave up 3 bases and V 3 bases, and 4 bases lay outside the gene matches. In germline, CDR1 is SGDLS, CDR2 YYNGEE. This CDR3 is CASSAGLEKETQYF. The CDR3 DNA sequence: TGTGCCAGCAGCGCGGGACTAGAAAAAGAGACCCAGTACTTC.

This chain joins TRBV2 and TRBJ1-1; 8 bases map to TRBD1. Germline CDR1 SNHLY, CDR2 FYNNEI. CDR3 size: 17 residues. V lost 1 base, J lost 2 bases, and 9 bases stayed unmatched. DNA for the CDR3: TGTGCCAGCAGTGAAGTGACAGGGGCGATGGTAAACACTGAAGCTTTCTTT. Translated: CASSEVTGAMVNTEAFF.

The chain combines TRBV4-1 with TRBJ1-1; 7 bases align to TRBD1. Trimming cost V 1 base and J 2 bases; bases outside gene matches: 10. Germline values: CDR1 MGHRA, CDR2 YSYEKL. The CDR3 sequence is 17 residues long. CDR3 sequence reads: CASSQGRLQGSNTEAFF. The CDR3 bases are TGCGCCAGCAGCCAAGGCCGCTTACAGGGGAGTAACACTGAAGCTTTCTTT.

The V call is TRBV7-9, the J call TRBJ1-1, with TRBD1 matching over 7 bases. Per the germline V gene, CDR1 is SEHNR and CDR2 is FQNEAQ (reference sequence). CDR3 length: 13 amino acids. Losses at the gene ends were 4 bases for V and 10 bases for J; bases not matched to a gene: 9. Here the CDR3 reads CASSSGGTGAAFF. CDR3 DNA sequence: TGTGCCAGCAGCTCCGGCGGAACAGGGGCAGCTTTCTTT.

V and J are TRBV4-3 and TRBJ1-2; 9 bases agree with TRBD1. The CDR3 contains 14 residues. In germline, CDR1 is LGHNA, CDR2 YSLEER. The V and J ends lost 4 bases and 4 bases, in that order; junction bases with no gene match: 4. In nucleotides, the CDR3 is TGCGCCAGCAGCCCAGGACAGGGGACCTATGGCTACACCTTC. Its protein is CASSPGQGTYGYTF.

The J gene is TRBJ2-7, the V gene TRBV30, with 8 bases aligning to TRBD1. Germline V lookup: CDR1 GTSNPN, CDR2 SVGIG (reference sequence). V shed 5 bases, J shed 3 bases, and the junction held 9 bases outside the gene matches. This CDR3 has 14 amino acids. CDR3 sequence reads: CAWLSGTGIYEQYF. The CDR3 DNA follows: TGTGCCTGGCTATCGGGGACAGGCATCTACGAGCAGTACTTC.

The J gene is TRBJ2-3, the V gene TRBV5-8; D remains unclear. From germline, CDR1 is SGHTS and CDR2 YDEGEE. V lost 1 base, J lost 2 bases, and 8 bases lay in between. The CDR3 consists of 14 residues. The CDR3 loop is CASSLFGSTDTQYF. The CDR3 coding sequence is TGTGCCAGCAGCTTGTTCGGGTCCACAGATACGCAGTATTTT. Complete variable domain (other parts from reference TRBV5-8 and TRBJ2-3): EAGVTQSPTHLIKTRGQQATLRCSPISGHTSVYWYQQALGLGLQFLLWYDEGEERNRGNFPPRFSGRQFPNYSSELNVNALELEDSALYLCASSLFGSTDTQYFGPGTRLTVL.